This T cell receptor beta chain was recorded in a study of T cells in Graves' hyperthyroidism and ophthalmopathy. Overall study results and limits: Blood held most thyroid clonotypes expanded above 0.001 frequency.

Any patient presenting with uncontrolled infection, other autoimmune disease, pregnancy or lactation was left out. Blood was obtained at the first hyperthyroidism diagnosis, which preceded any ophthalmopathy symptoms. PBMCs were derived from about 10 ml fresh peripheral blood. RNA transcripts were the template for amplifying TCR beta CDR3 regions. HTBI primers were the set used in a first-round RT-PCR of the TCR CDR3. TCRdb analysed the multiplex PCR reads with MiXCR anew, one entry per CDR3 protein. This sample has some 600,000 distinct CDR3 sequences, with roughly 14% found just once. V was cut by 4 bases and J by 5 bases, with 19 bases left in between. The CDR3 runs to 16 residues. CDR1 and CDR2 from the germline V gene are SGHRS and YFSETQ. Worth noting for this clonotype: Its antigen is still unknown.

Sequencing was performed on blood. The receptor was isolated from a woman in her 30s with Graves' hyperthyroidism that later progressed to Graves' ophthalmopathy. The chain recombines TRBV5-1 with TRBJ1-5; TRBD1 might be the D (6 bases). The CDR3: CASSPTGLDSHQPQHF. As DNA, the CDR3 is TGCGCCAGCAGCCCTACAGGGTTAGACTCCCATCAGCCCCAGCATTTT.